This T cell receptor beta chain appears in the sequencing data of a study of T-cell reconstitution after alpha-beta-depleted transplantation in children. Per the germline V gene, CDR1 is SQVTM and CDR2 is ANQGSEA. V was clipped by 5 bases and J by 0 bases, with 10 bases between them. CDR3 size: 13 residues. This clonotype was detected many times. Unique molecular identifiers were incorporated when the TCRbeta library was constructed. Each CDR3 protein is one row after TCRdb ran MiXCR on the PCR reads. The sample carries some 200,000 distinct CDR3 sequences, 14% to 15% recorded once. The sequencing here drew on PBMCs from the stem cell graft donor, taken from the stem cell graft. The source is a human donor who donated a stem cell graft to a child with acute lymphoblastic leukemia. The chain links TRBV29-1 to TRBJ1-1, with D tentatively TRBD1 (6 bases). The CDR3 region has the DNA TGCAGCGTTTCCGACAGGCTGAACACTGAAGCTTTCTTT. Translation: CSVSDRLNTEAFF.